One T cell receptor (beta chain) is described in this entry. This CDR3 spans 13 amino acids. V lost 3 bases to trimming and J lost 2 bases, with 7 bases between them. Germline values: CDR1 MDHEN, CDR2 SYDVKM. Using immunoSEQ multiplex PCR, the repertoire was profiled, and TCRdb retains in-frame clones only, with some absent. Among approximately 290,000 clones, approximately 85% were seen once, and the ten largest hold roughly 4%. This specimen comes from a study of blood T cell repertoires in COVID-19. This receptor was taken from a woman in her twenties or thirties who had recovered from COVID-19. The sequenced material came from PBMCs or T cells enriched from blood (not recorded which). This chain joins TRBV28 and TRBJ1-1; D call uncertain. This CDR3 is CASSLVANTEAFF. CDR3 nucleotide sequence: TGTGCCAGCAGTTTGGTAGCCAACACTGAAGCTTTCTTT.